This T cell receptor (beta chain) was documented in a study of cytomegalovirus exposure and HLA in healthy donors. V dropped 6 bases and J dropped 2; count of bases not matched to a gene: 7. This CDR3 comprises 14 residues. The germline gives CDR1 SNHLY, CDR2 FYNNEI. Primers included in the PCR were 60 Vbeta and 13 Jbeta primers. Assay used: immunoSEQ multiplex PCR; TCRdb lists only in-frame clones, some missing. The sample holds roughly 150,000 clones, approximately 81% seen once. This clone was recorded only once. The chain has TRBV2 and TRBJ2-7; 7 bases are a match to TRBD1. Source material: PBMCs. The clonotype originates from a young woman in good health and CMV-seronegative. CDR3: CASSPGQFPYEQYF. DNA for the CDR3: TGTGCCAGCAGCCCGGGACAGTTCCCCTACGAGCAGTACTTC.